Following are 28 T cell receptor beta chains from one sample sequenced in a study of blood T cell repertoires in COVID-19. Clones were sequenced by immunoSEQ multiplex PCR, and TCRdb holds only the in-frame ones, with some missing. This sample yields roughly 160,000 clones, of which approximately 79% are seen a single time; around 2.9% belongs to the top ten. Material for sequencing was peripheral blood. The receptors were gathered from a woman over 75 with acute or convalescent COVID-19.

The CDR3 DNA is TGTGCCAGCACCCAATTAGGGGGGCAGGGGGCCTACGAGCAGTACTTC. The encoded protein is CASTQLGGQGAYEQYF. The V and J genes are TRBV2 and TRBJ2-7; possibly TRBD1 for D (7 bases). V gave up 7 bases and J gave up 2 bases, with 21 bases separating them. The CDR3 is 16 residues long. The germline gives CDR1 SNHLY, CDR2 FYNNEI. Complete variable domain (other parts from reference TRBV2 and TRBJ2-7): EPEVTQTPSHQVTQMGQEVILRCVPISNHLYFYWYRQILGQKVEFLVSFYNNEISEKSEIFDDQFSVERPDGSNFTLKIRSTKLEDSAMYFCASTQLGGQGAYEQYFGPGTRLTVT.

The chain links TRBV7-8 to TRBJ1-5, with D uncertain. The CDR3 sequence is 14 residues long. Germline V CDR1 and CDR2: SGHVS, FQNEAQ. Trimming shortened V by 2 bases and J by 5 bases, and 10 bases separated the two germline ends. The CDR3 DNA is TGTGCCAGCAGCTTAAAGACGGGAGATCAGCCCCAGCATTTT. It translates to CASSLKTGDQPQHF. The full variable domain, with the rest looked up from reference TRBV7-8 and TRBJ1-5, is GAGVSQSPRYKVAKRGQDVALRCDPISGHVSLFWYQQALGQGPEFLTYFQNEAQLDKSGLPSDRFFAERPEGSVSTLKIQRTQQEDSAVYLCASSLKTGDQPQHFGDGTRLSIL.

This chain uses TRBV21-1 with TRBJ1-2; the D call TRBD1 from the table was never checked on the DNA. TRBV21-1 is marked as a pseudogene. This CDR3 contains 15 residues. CDR3 DNA: TGTGCCAGCAGCAAAACAGGGTCTTCTAACTATGGCTACACCTTC. It yields the protein CASSKTGSSNYGYTF.

This chain joins TRBV27 and TRBJ2-1; D perhaps matches TRBD2 (5 bases). The CDR3 has 14 amino acids. The germline V gene encodes CDR1 MNHEY and CDR2 SMNVEV (reference sequence). V was shortened by 7 bases and J by 9 bases, with 19 bases between the two germline ends. DNA of the CDR3: TGTGCCAGCAACCTCTCTTGGGCCGCGGGTGAGCAGTTCTTC. Its protein is CASNLSWAAGEQFF.

The chain uses TRBV24-1 and TRBJ2-5, with TRBD1 matching 7 bases. The V segment lost 4 bases and the J segment 2 bases; nucleotides outside the gene matches: 6. Germline V lookup: CDR1 KGHDR, CDR2 SFDVKD. This CDR3 is 15 amino acids long. The CDR3 bases are TGTGCCACCAGTGAGGACAGGTCGGGACAAGAGACCCAGTACTTC. Residues: CATSEDRSGQETQYF.

The rearrangement links TRBV10-3 to TRBJ2-1, with 11 positions matching TRBD2. The V segment lost 9 bases and the J segment 5 bases; nucleotides outside the gene matches: 9. The CDR3 is 15 amino acids. The germline CDR1 and CDR2 sequences are ENHRY and SYGVKD. CDR3 in DNA: TGTGCCATTGATAGCGGGAGGGCCGAAGACAATGAGCAGTTCTTC. Its translation: CAIDSGRAEDNEQFF.

The DNA of the CDR3 is TGTGCCAGCGGACAGGTCGAAGCTTTCTTT. Residues: CASGQVEAFF. The chain uses TRBV19 and TRBJ1-1; TRBD1 matches 7 bases. V lost 9 bases, J lost 8 bases, and 3 bases stayed unmatched. CDR3 length: 10 residues. Looked up from germline, CDR1 is LNHDA and CDR2 is SQIVND (reference sequence).

The chain links TRBV29-1 to TRBJ2-5; 16 bases line up with TRBD2. V lost 6 bases, J lost 4 bases, and 8 bases stayed unmatched. Germline V CDR1 and CDR2: SQVTM, ANQGSEA. The CDR3 has 16 amino acids. The CDR3 loop reads CSVIPGLAGGGETQYF. As DNA, the CDR3 is TGCAGCGTCATACCGGGACTAGCGGGAGGGGGAGAGACCCAGTACTTC.

The V gene is TRBV30, the J gene TRBJ2-7; weak D call: TRBD1 (6 bases). The CDR3 loop spans 12 amino acids. Germline CDR1 reads GTSNPN; CDR2 reads SVGIG (reference sequence). V lost 5 bases to trimming and J lost 1 base, with 9 bases between them. CDR3 DNA: TGTGCCTGGCAGGGGAGTTCCTACGAGCAGTACTTC. Residues: CAWQGSSYEQYF.

In nucleotides, the CDR3 is TGTGCCAGCTCACCGAACAGGGGGAACTATGGCTACACCTTC. Amino acid sequence: CASSPNRGNYGYTF. This sequence joins TRBV18 and TRBJ1-2, with 8 bases matching TRBD1. Trimming at V came to 3 bases and at J to 2 bases, leaving 2 bases not matched to a gene. The CDR3 sequence is 14 residues long. Germline-derived CDR1 and CDR2 are KGHSH and LQKENI. Full variable domain (missing parts from reference TRBV18 and TRBJ1-2): NAGVMQNPRHLVRRRGQEARLRCSPMKGHSHVYWYRQLPEEGLKFMVYLQKENIIDESGMPKERFSAEFPKEGPSILRIQQVVRGDSAAYFCASSPNRGNYGYTFGSGTRLTVV.

The CDR3 is CASSLEQANQPQHF. The CDR3 DNA is TGTGCCAGCAGCTTAGAGCAGGCGAATCAGCCCCAGCATTTT. This chain links TRBV7-2 with TRBJ1-5; D ambiguous. This CDR3 region has 14 residues. Germline loops: CDR1 SGHTA, CDR2 FQGNSA. Trimming stripped 1 base from V and 4 bases from J, with 8 bases between.

This chain joins TRBV28 and TRBJ2-7; 11 bases are shared with TRBD2. The germline V gene encodes CDR1 MDHEN and CDR2 SYDVKM. There are 16 residues in the CDR3. J lost 3 bases, V lost 5 bases, and 9 bases had no gene match. This CDR3 reads CASSPWTSGPRYEQYF. The CDR3 DNA follows: TGTGCCAGCAGTCCCTGGACTAGCGGGCCTCGCTACGAGCAGTACTTC.

The chain joins TRBV27 to TRBJ2-7; tentatively, D is TRBD1 (7 bases). Trimming stripped 9 bases from V and 5 bases from J, with 14 bases between. Germline CDR1 and CDR2: MNHEY and SMNVEV (reference sequence). CDR3 length: 12 residues. The CDR3 nucleotides are TGTGCCAGTGTTGGAGGGGGCCACGAGCAGTACTTC. Its translation: CASVGGGHEQYF.

This clone was detected only once. The chain recombines TRBV7-8 with TRBJ1-3; perhaps TRBD1 as D (5 bases). The CDR3 runs 15 residues. Germline V gene data show CDR1 as SGHVS and CDR2 as FQNEAQ. The V and J ends lost 5 bases and 0 bases respectively, with 11 bases between them. Here the CDR3 DNA reads TGTGCCAGCAGCCTAACAGGAACCTCTGGAAACACCATATATTTT. Protein: CASSLTGTSGNTIYF.

V gene TRBV2 combines with J gene TRBJ1-5; 8 nucleotides match TRBD1. Germline CDR1 is SNHLY and CDR2 is FYNNEI. Losses at the gene ends were 11 bases for V and 1 base for J; bases not matched to a gene: 7. The length of the CDR3 is 14 residues. CDR3 amino acids: CASQDRVSNQPQHF. For the CDR3, the DNA is TGTGCCTCCCAGGACAGGGTGAGCAATCAGCCCCAGCATTTT.

This chain connects TRBV11-2 to TRBJ1-3; 7 nucleotides agree with TRBD1. The J segment lost 0 bases and the V segment lost 3 bases, leaving 5 bases of the junction unmatched. Germline lookup yields CDR1 SGHAT and CDR2 FQNNGV. The CDR3 runs 16 residues. The CDR3 bases are TGTGCCAGCAGCTTTCTTCCAGGGGGCTCTGGAAACACCATATATTTT. Its protein product is CASSFLPGGSGNTIYF. The complete variable domain, with remaining parts taken from reference TRBV11-2 and TRBJ1-3, reads EAGVAQSPRYKIIEKRQSVAFWCNPISGHATLYWYQQILGQGPKLLIQFQNNGVVDDSQLPKDRFSAERLKGVDSTLKIQPAKLEDSAVYLCASSFLPGGSGNTIYFGEGSWLTVV.

The chain joins TRBV3-1 (or the pseudogene TRBV3-2) to TRBJ1-6; 11 positions match TRBD1. Germline V gene data show CDR1 as LGHDT and CDR2 as YNNKEL (reference sequence). This CDR3 spans 16 amino acids. The ends lost 5 bases at V and 8 bases at J; junction bases unmatched: 8. This CDR3 is CASSLGQGAVHSPLHF. The DNA for the CDR3 is TGTGCCAGCAGCTTAGGACAGGGGGCGGTTCATTCACCCCTCCACTTT.

This clone was seen only a few times. The V call is TRBV10-1, the J call TRBJ2-7; 9 bases line up with TRBD1. CDR3 size: 15 residues. The V and J ends lost 2 bases and 5 bases, in that order; junction bases with no gene match: 7. The germline gives CDR1 WNHNN, CDR2 SYGVQD (reference sequence). The DNA for the CDR3 is TGCGCCAGCAGTGAGAGTGTAACAGGGGGCGACGAGCAGTACTTC. The encoded protein is CASSESVTGGDEQYF.

This chain joins TRBV11-3 and TRBJ2-1, with 9 bases aligning to TRBD1. V lost 5 bases to trimming and J lost 0 bases; unmatched junction nucleotides: 5. Germline values: CDR1 SGHNT, CDR2 YENEEA. The CDR3 has 16 amino acids. The CDR3 DNA is TGTGCCAGCAGCGGGGGACAGGGTAACTCCTACAATGAGCAGTTCTTC. It specifies CASSGGQGNSYNEQFF.

V is TRBV12-3 or TRBV12-4 and J is TRBJ1-1; 8 nucleotides align to TRBD1. CDR3 length equals 13 residues. The V and J ends lost 7 bases and 8 bases, in that order; junction bases with no gene match: 9. The CDR3 loop reads CASTTRQGREAFF. CDR3 in DNA: TGTGCCAGCACCACTCGACAGGGGAGAGAAGCTTTCTTT.

The chain has TRBV28 and TRBJ2-2, with TRBD2 matching 7 bases. This CDR3 contains 15 residues. V lost 6 bases, J lost 3 bases, and 7 bases stayed unmatched. CDR1 and CDR2 (germline): MDHEN, SYDVKM. For the CDR3, the DNA is TGTGCCAGCAGAACCCCGGGGGGAGACACCGGGGAGCTGTTTTTT. Its protein is CASRTPGGDTGELFF.

In its sample, this clone was seen a few times. The chain carries TRBV4-2 and TRBJ2-7; unclear D gene. This CDR3 is 14 amino acids long. The V and J ends lost 0 bases and 3 bases respectively, with 9 bases between them. Germline V CDR1 and CDR2: LGHNA, YNFKEQ. The CDR3 nucleotides are TGTGCCAGCAGCCAAGAGCGCTTTTACTACGAGCAGTACTTC. Its translation: CASSQERFYYEQYF.

This clone has a single count. This chain uses TRBV7-6 with TRBJ2-7, with D perhaps TRBD2 (6 bases). The CDR3 is 15 residues long. V was trimmed by 1 base and J by 5 bases, leaving 15 bases between them. Germline V gene data show CDR1 as SGHVS and CDR2 as FNYEAQ. The CDR3 sequence is CASSLVAGLGDEQYF. The DNA of the CDR3 is TGTGCCAGCAGCTTAGTTGCGGGGCTCGGGGACGAGCAGTACTTC.

V gene TRBV28 combines with J gene TRBJ2-2; no firm D call. CDR1 is MDHEN, CDR2 SYDVKM, per germline. Trimming took 7 bases from V and 3 from J, leaving 6 bases between them. The CDR3 covers 12 residues. CDR3 nucleotide sequence: TGTGCCAGCACCGCAGACACCGGGGAGCTGTTTTTT. This gives the protein CASTADTGELFF.

The chain couples TRBV7-8 to TRBJ1-5; D unclear. This CDR3 is 14 amino acids long. Germline V lookup: CDR1 SGHVS, CDR2 FQNEAQ. The V end was cut by 2 bases, the J end by 2 bases, with 7 bases between. For the CDR3, the DNA is TGTGCCAGCAGCTTATCGGAGCGCAATCAGCCCCAGCATTTT. This encodes CASSLSERNQPQHF.

The gene calls are TRBV28 and TRBJ1-6; the match to TRBD1 covers 11 bases. The CDR3 consists of 14 residues. The J segment lost 14 bases and the V segment lost 7 bases, leaving 10 bases of the junction unmatched. Germline CDR1 is MDHEN and CDR2 is SYDVKM. The CDR3 is CASKPGQGENTLHF. CDR3 nucleotides: TGTGCCAGCAAACCGGGACAGGGGGAGAACACCCTCCACTTT.

The genes are TRBV4-2 and TRBJ1-4; 7 bases are a match to TRBD1. V gave up 1 base and J gave up 7 bases; unmatched junction bases: 15. Germline V gene data show CDR1 as LGHNA and CDR2 as YNFKEQ. This CDR3 region has 18 residues. CDR3: CASSQVRGTAGRSEKLFF. The CDR3 coding sequence is TGTGCCAGCAGCCAAGTTCGAGGGACAGCAGGAAGAAGTGAAAAACTGTTTTTT.

V and J are TRBV28 and TRBJ2-1; 7 bases align to TRBD2. The CDR3 covers 15 residues. After removal of 3 bases from V and 14 bases from J, the junction contained 16 bases not matched to a gene. Germline lookup yields CDR1 MDHEN and CDR2 SYDVKM. CDR3 in amino acids: CASSFQGLPFLSEFF. CDR3 in DNA: TGTGCCAGCAGTTTCCAGGGACTACCTTTCTTAAGCGAGTTCTTC.